What follows is one T cell receptor beta chain and its context. This specimen belongs to a study of blood T cell repertoires in COVID-19. Background on the study: COVID-19 samples from acute and convalescent phases originated in the United States, Italy and Spain.

In the authors' workflow: Reference gene primer amplification gave nucleated cell count estimates. Generated by immunoSEQ multiplex PCR, the TCRdb table keeps only in-frame clones and is missing some. That table supplies the V and J calls and clone size; D and trimming were determined from the DNA. The repertoire holds about 98,000 clones, with 86% as singletons. This CDR3 has 15 residues. Trimming took 2 bases from V and 1 from J, leaving 10 bases between them. CDR1 is SGHKS, CDR2 YYEKEE, per germline (reference sequence). The sample consisted of peripheral blood. The receptor was derived from a man aged 50-60 years with acute or convalescent COVID-19. This chain connects TRBV5-5 to TRBJ2-1, with D perhaps TRBD2 (5 bases). In DNA form, the CDR3 reads TGTGCCAGCAGCTTCAGTAGAGGGTCCTACAATGAGCAGTTCTTC. As protein: CASSFSRGSYNEQFF.